This T cell receptor (beta chain) was sequenced in a study of blood T cells in healthy people across ages. CDR3 length: 15 amino acids. Germline loops: CDR1 SGHKS, CDR2 YYEKEE (reference sequence). V lost 0 bases and J 7 bases, leaving 13 bases between the germline ends. PBMCs numbering at least 7 million were isolated per sample. The use of a sample-barcoded 5' primer and a J-beta primer mix characterized a second PCR of about 7 to 12 cycles. Each TCR beta cDNA got a 12-nucleotide random molecular identifier. Every sample gave at least 2.5 million paired-end reads containing CDR3. Using its own MiXCR run on the 5' RACE reads, TCRdb lists one record per CDR3 protein. The sample yields more than 600,000 distinct CDR3 sequences, roughly 25% seen once. In addition, the sample was reused for a study of T cells of mothers and their children. That study adds: Three healthy Caucasian mothers and their six children donated.

This clonotype was sampled from a boy between 10 and 17 years old in good health. This sequence joins TRBV5-5 and TRBJ1-4; D not certain. The source material was blood. The CDR3 spells CASSLVGRDGEKLFF. The CDR3 nucleotides read TGTGCCAGCAGCTTGGTCGGACGCGACGGTGAAAAACTGTTTTTT.